This is a list of T cell receptor beta chains from one sample in a study of T cell responses to AZD1222 COVID-19 vaccine. Generated by immunoSEQ multiplex PCR, the TCRdb table keeps only in-frame clones and is missing some. Seen here are some 200,000 clones, 90% to 95% observed once, and the top ten hold approximately 1%. Specimen: peripheral blood, collected on day 0 of MenACWY control vaccination. These receptors were collected from an adult in good health. The CDR3 runs from the conserved cysteine through the conserved F or W. A D gene is named only where the DNA matches it firmly. The listing skips clone size in some rows; elsewhere it reads once, few, many or a size class.

>TRBJ1-2|-|TRBV19|-
TGTGCCAGTAGTCCAACGGTCACCCAATTACCATATGGCTACACCTTC
CASSPTVTQLPYGYTF
>TRBJ2-2|once|TRBV5-4|TRBD2
TGTGCCAGCAGCTTTTATGGGACTAGCGTCTCCGGGGAGCTGTTTTTT
CASSFYGTSVSGELFF
>TRBJ1-4|-|TRBV7-9|TRBD1
TGTGCCAGCAGCTTAGAGACAGGGAGCGGTGAAAAACTGTTTTTT
CASSLETGSGEKLFF
>TRBJ1-1|-|TRBV20-1|-
TGCAGTGCTAGCCGGGGGACTGAAGCTTTCTTT
CSASRGTEAFF
>TRBJ2-1|-|TRBV15|TRBD2
TGTGCCACCAGCATTGGCGGGGGACACAATGAGCAGTTCTTC
CATSIGGGHNEQFF
>TRBJ1-4|once|TRBV6-5|TRBD1
TGTGCCAGCAGTTACAGGGGGCGCTTGGAAAAACTGTTTTTT
CASSYRGRLEKLFF
>TRBJ1-2|few|TRBV6-6|-
TGTGCCAGCAGTTGGGGAAACTATGGCTACACCTTC
CASSWGNYGYTF
>TRBJ1-2|-|TRBV3-1/TRBV3-2|-
TGTGCCAGCAGCCAAGCGGGGGTTGCTGGCTACACCTTC
CASSQAGVAGYTF
>TRBJ1-2|-|TRBV4-3|-
TGCGCCAGCAGCTCACGAGATGCTGGCTACACCTTC
CASSSRDAGYTF
>TRBJ2-7|-|TRBV28|-
TGTGCCAGCAGCGCCTTGGGACGGGACAACTCCTACGAGCAGTACTTC
CASSALGRDNSYEQYF
>TRBJ1-4|-|TRBV6-6|-
TGTGCCAGCAGCCTCTCATCGGGGGAAAAACTGTTTTTT
CASSLSSGEKLFF
>TRBJ2-4|-|TRBV7-9|-
TGTGCCAGCAGCTGGGTCGAGGCAGACATTCAGTACTTC
CASSWVEADIQYF
>TRBJ1-5|-|TRBV6-1|-
TGTGCCAGCAGTGAAGCATCCGGGGGCCCTAATCAGCCCCAGCATTTT
CASSEASGGPNQPQHF
>TRBJ1-2|-|TRBV6-5|-
TGTGCCAGCAGTTACCCGTTGTCAGAAAATGGCTACACCTTC
CASSYPLSENGYTF
>TRBJ1-3|-|TRBV6-5|-
TGTGCCAGCACAACGGGGAGCTCTGGAAACACCATATATTTT
CASTTGSSGNTIYF
>TRBJ1-3|once|TRBV3-1/TRBV3-2|-
TGTGCCAGCAGCCAGGCGGGAAACACCATATATTTT
CASSQAGNTIYF
>TRBJ1-2|-|TRBV5-1|-
TGCGCCAGCAGCTTGGCCCAGGGTTATGGCTACACCTTC
CASSLAQGYGYTF
>TRBJ1-5|-|TRBV19|-
TGTGCCAGTAGCTGGAAGTGGGGGCAGGGGCAGCCCCAGCATTTT
CASSWKWGQGQPQHF
>TRBJ2-3|-|TRBV6-5|-
TGTGCCAGCAGTTACCGAGGGGCAGTCACAGATACGCAGTATTTT
CASSYRGAVTDTQYF
>TRBJ2-1|-|TRBV6-5|-
TGTGCCAGCATTCGGGGGAACTACAATGAGCAGTTCTTC
CASIRGNYNEQFF
>TRBJ2-3|-|TRBV18|-
TGTGCCAGCTCACCATTGGTCACAGATACGCAGTATTTT
CASSPLVTDTQYF
>TRBJ1-5|once|TRBV7-2|-
TGTGCCAGCATGGTCGATTGGGGGGTGGATGCGCCCCAGCATTTT
CASMVDWGVDAPQHF
>TRBJ2-7|-|TRBV6-5|TRBD1
TGTGCCAGCAGTCCCACTACAGGGGGCTCCTACGAGCAGTACTTC
CASSPTTGGSYEQYF
>TRBJ1-2|-|TRBV28|TRBD1
TGTGCCAGCAGTTTATGGCGACAGGGGAGAGGCTACACCTTC
CASSLWRQGRGYTF
>TRBJ2-1|-|TRBV7-6|TRBD2
TGTGCCAGCAGCTTACGGCTAGCGGGGGCCTCCAATGAGCAGTTCTTC
CASSLRLAGASNEQFF
>TRBJ2-1|-|TRBV5-1|TRBD2
TGCGCCAGCAGCTTGCAGTTGCGGGGGGGCCTCAATGAGCAGTTCTTC
CASSLQLRGGLNEQFF
>TRBJ1-5|-|TRBV6-5|TRBD1
TGTGCCAGCCTAGACAGGGGGCGAGCTCAGCCCCAGCATTTT
CASLDRGRAQPQHF
>TRBJ1-4|-|TRBV2|-
TGTGCCAGCACCCGGGGGTCCCGGGGTGAAAAACTGTTTTTT
CASTRGSRGEKLFF
>TRBJ1-5|once|TRBV7-2|-
TGTGCCAGCAGCTATAATCCGGGGGAGCCCCAGCATTTT
CASSYNPGEPQHF
>TRBJ2-2|-|TRBV12-3/TRBV12-4|-
TGTGCCAGCCGATACTGGAACACCGGGGAGCTGTTTTTT
CASRYWNTGELFF
>TRBJ2-3|once|TRBV4-2|TRBD2
TGTGCCAGCAGCCTGGGACTAGCGGGGGACACAGATACGCAGTATTTT
CASSLGLAGDTDTQYF
>TRBJ2-3|-|TRBV29-1|TRBD2
TGCAGCGCACGGACTAGCGGCTTGGGGGATACGCAGTATTTT
CSARTSGLGDTQYF
>TRBJ1-2|-|TRBV30|-
TGTGCCTGCGAGACAGAAGCTAACTATGGCTACACCTTC
CACETEANYGYTF
>TRBJ1-1|once|TRBV28|-
TGTGCCAGCAGTTTACTTCAAGACGGAACTGAAGCTTTCTTT
CASSLLQDGTEAFF
>TRBJ1-1|once|TRBV27|-
TGTGCCAGCAGCTCTTCGTTCGGGACGGTGAACACTGAAGCTTTCTTT
CASSSSFGTVNTEAFF
>TRBJ1-2|-|TRBV19|-
TGTGCCAGTAGTCCCCTGGGTGCTGGCTACACCTTC
CASSPLGAGYTF
>TRBJ1-5|-|TRBV19|-
TGTGCCAGTAGCGGCGACAGTTGGCAGGAGAATCAGCCCCAGCATTTT
CASSGDSWQENQPQHF
>TRBJ2-1|-|TRBV9|TRBD1
TGTGCCAGCAGCGTAACAGGGGCGGCCTACAATGAGCAGTTCTTC
CASSVTGAAYNEQFF
>TRBJ1-2|once|TRBV30|-
TGTGCCTGGATGATCGGGACCTATGGCTACACCTTC
CAWMIGTYGYTF
>TRBJ2-7|-|TRBV6-5|TRBD1
TGTGCCAGCAGTTACTGGACAGGGGGCTCCTACGAGCAGTACTTC
CASSYWTGGSYEQYF
>TRBJ2-7|-|TRBV3-1/TRBV3-2|TRBD2
TGTGCCAGCAGCCATCACGGACTAGCGGGGCAGTACTTC
CASSHHGLAGQYF